This T cell receptor (beta chain) was obtained from a study of cytomegalovirus exposure and HLA in healthy donors. Points from the study as a whole: After further analysis at a later stage, 16,951 TCR beta sequences were associated with HLA alleles at 0.05 false discovery rate. There were some V segments, including TRBV6-2 and TRBV6-3, excluded as indistinguishable.

On this clone itself: Its antigen is unknown.

Primers included in the PCR were 60 Vbeta and 13 Jbeta primers. This table comes from immunoSEQ multiplex PCR, and its TCRdb copy is limited to in-frame clones, with some not included. The sample contains some 80,000 clones, 62% of which appear only once. CDR1 is GTSNPN and CDR2 is SVGIG in the germline V gene (reference sequence). With V trimmed by 1 base and J by 4 bases, 9 bases remained unmatched. The CDR3 runs 16 residues. Healthy bone marrow donors made up the cohort. The sample was PBMCs. The chain carries TRBV30 and TRBJ2-1; 8 nucleotides agree with TRBD1. This receptor was identified in a male donor in good health and CMV-seropositive. The CDR3 region has the DNA TGTGCCTGGAGTGGGGGAAGGGACAGGATTTACAATGAGCAGTTCTTC. Amino acids: CAWSGGRDRIYNEQFF.